This TCR beta chain comes out of a study of spatial heterogeneity in lung cancer. TCRdb re-derived calls from the 5' RACE reads in MiXCR, one entry per CDR3 protein. The table lists some 34,000 distinct CDR3 sequences, about 7% of them singletons. CDR1 is LGHNA and CDR2 is YSLEER in the germline V gene. The V gene lost 0 bases and the J gene lost 7 bases, with 12 bases spanning the gap. The CDR3 is 14 amino acids. Time point denoted: sample taken at primary tumor resection. The approximately 78 donors had untreated early-stage non-small cell lung cancer. From tumor, nontumor lung or frozen PBMC, whole RNA was taken unsorted for sequencing.

The sequence came from a female donor with early-stage non-small cell lung cancer. This chain connects TRBV4-3 to TRBJ2-5; possible D gene TRBD2, 5 bases. The specimen was PBMCs, collected at surgery. The CDR3 protein is CASSQEGFEGTQYF. CDR3 nucleotides: TGCGCCAGCAGCCAAGAAGGTTTCGAGGGGACCCAGTACTTC.